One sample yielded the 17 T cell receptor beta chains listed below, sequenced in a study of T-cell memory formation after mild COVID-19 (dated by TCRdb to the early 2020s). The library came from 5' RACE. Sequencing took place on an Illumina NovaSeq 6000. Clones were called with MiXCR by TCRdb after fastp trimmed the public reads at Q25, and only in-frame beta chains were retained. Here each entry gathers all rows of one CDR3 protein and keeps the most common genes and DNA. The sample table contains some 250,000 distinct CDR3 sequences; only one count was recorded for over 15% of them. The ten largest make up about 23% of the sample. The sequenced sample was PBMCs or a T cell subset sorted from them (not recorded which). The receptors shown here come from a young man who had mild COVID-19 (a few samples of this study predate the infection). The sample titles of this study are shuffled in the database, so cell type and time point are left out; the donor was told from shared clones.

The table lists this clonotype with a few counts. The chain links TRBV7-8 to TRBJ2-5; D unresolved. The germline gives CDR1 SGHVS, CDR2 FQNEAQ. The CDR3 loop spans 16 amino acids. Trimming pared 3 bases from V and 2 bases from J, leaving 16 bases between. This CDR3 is CASSLPQRTLQETQYF. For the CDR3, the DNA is TGTGCCAGCAGCTTGCCCCAACGTACCTTACAAGAGACCCAGTACTTC.

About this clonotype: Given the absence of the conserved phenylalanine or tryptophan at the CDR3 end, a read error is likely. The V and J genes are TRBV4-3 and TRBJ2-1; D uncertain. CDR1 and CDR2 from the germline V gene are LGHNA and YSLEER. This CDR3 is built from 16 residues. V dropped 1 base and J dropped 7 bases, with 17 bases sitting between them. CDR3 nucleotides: TGCGCCAGCAGCCAAGTTTCGGGTTTCATTAGAAATGAGCAGTTCTTA. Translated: CASSQVSGFIRNEQFL.

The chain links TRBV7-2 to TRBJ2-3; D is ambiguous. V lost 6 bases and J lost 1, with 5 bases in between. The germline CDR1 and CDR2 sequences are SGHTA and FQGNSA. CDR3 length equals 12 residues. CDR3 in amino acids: CASRLGTDTQYF. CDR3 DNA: TGTGCCAGCAGGTTGGGCACAGATACGCAGTATTTT.

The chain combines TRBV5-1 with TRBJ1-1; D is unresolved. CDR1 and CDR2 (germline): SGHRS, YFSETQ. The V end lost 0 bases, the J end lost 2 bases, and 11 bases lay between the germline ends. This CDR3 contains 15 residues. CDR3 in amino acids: CASSLAGPFNTEAFF. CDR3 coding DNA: TGCGCCAGCAGCTTGGCCGGTCCGTTCAACACTGAAGCTTTCTTT. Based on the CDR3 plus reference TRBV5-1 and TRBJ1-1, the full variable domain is KAGVTQTPRYLIKTRGQQVTLSCSPISGHRSVSWYQQTPGQGLQFLFEYFSETQRNKGNFPGRFSGRQFSNSRSEMNVSTLELGDSALYLCASSLAGPFNTEAFFGQGTRLTVV.

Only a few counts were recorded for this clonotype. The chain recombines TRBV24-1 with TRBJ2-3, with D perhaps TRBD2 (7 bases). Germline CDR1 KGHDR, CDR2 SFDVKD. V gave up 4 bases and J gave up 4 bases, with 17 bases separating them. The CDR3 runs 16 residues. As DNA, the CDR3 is TGTGCCACCAGTGAGGCCCAGGGGAGGGACCCAGATACGCAGTATTTT. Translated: CATSEAQGRDPDTQYF.

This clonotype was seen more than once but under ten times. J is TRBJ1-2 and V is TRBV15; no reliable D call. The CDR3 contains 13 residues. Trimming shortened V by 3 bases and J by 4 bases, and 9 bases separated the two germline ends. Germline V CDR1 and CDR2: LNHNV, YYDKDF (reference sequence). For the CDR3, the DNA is TGTGCCACCAGCAGCGTCTTATCCTATGGCTACACCTTC. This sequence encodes CATSSVLSYGYTF.

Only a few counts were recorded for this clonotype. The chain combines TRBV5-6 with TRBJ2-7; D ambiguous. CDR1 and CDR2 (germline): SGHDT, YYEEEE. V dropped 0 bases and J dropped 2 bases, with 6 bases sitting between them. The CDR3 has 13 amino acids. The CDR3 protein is CASSLAAAYEQYF. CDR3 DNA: TGTGCCAGCAGCTTGGCGGCAGCCTACGAGCAGTACTTC.

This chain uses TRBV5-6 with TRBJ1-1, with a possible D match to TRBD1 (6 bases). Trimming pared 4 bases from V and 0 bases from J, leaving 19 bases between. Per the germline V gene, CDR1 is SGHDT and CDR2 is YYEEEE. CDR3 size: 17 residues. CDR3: CASSLPGTGYMNTEAFF. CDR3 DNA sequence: TGTGCCAGCAGCCTCCCCGGTACAGGGTACATGAACACTGAAGCTTTCTTT.

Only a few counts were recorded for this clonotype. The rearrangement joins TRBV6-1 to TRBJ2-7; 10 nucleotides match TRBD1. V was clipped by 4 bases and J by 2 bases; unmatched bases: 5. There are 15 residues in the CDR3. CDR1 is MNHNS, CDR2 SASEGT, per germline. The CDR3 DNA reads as TGTGCCAGCAGTGTCGGACAGGGGGACACCTACGAGCAGTACGTC. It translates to CASSVGQGDTYEQYV.

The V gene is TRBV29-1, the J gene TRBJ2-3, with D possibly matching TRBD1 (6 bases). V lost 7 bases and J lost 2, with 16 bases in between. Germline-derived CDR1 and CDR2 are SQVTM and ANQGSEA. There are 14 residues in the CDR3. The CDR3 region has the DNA TGCAGCGCCAGGGACACGGCTGACACAGATACGCAGTATTTT. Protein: CSARDTADTDTQYF.

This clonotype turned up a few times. The CDR3 sequence is CASSYGTAIVSLPYEQYF. CDR3 coding DNA: TGTGCCAGCAGCTACGGGACAGCAATAGTCAGCCTACCCTACGAGCAGTACTTC. The chain combines TRBV7-9 with TRBJ2-7; 7 positions agree with TRBD1. The CDR3 is 18 amino acids. Trimming at V came to 4 bases and at J to 2 bases, leaving 17 bases not matched to a gene. From germline, CDR1 is SEHNR and CDR2 FQNEAQ (reference sequence).

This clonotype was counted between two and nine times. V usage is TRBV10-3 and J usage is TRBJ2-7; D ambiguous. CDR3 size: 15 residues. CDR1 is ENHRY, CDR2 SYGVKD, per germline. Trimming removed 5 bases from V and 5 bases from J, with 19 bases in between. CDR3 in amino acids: CAISSPNGRGDEQYV. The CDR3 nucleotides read TGTGCCATCAGTTCCCCAAATGGCCGCGGTGACGAGCAGTACGTC.

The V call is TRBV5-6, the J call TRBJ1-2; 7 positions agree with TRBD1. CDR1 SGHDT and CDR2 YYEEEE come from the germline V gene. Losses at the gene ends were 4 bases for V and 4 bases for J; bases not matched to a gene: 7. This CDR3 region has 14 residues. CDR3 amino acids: CASSPGGQSYGYTF. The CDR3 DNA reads TGTGCCAGCAGCCCGGGGGGACAGAGCTATGGCTACACCTTC. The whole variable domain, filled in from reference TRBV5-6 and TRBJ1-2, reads DAGVTQSPTHLIKTRGQQVTLRCSPKSGHDTVSWYQQALGQGPQFIFQYYEEEERQRGNFPDRFSGHQFPNYSSELNVNALLLGDSALYLCASSPGGQSYGYTFGSGTRLTVV.

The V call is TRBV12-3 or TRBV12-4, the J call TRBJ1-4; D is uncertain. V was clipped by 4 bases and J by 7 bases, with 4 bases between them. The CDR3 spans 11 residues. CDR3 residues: CASSYGEKLFF. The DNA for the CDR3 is TGTGCCAGCAGTTACGGTGAAAAACTGTTTTTT.

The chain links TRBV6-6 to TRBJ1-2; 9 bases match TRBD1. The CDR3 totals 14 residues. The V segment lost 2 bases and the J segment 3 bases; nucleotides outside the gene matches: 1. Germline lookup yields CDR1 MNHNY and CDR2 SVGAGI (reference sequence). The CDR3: CASSYRTGDYGYTF. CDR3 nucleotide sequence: TGTGCCAGCAGTTACCGGACAGGGGACTATGGCTACACCTTC.

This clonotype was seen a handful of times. The CDR3 sequence is CASSLQGRGPEALNYGYTF. DNA for the CDR3: TGTGCCAGCAGCTTACAGGGCAGGGGGCCGGAAGCCCTTAACTATGGCTACACCTTC. The chain combines TRBV7-9 with TRBJ1-2, with 8 bases fitting TRBD1. CDR1 is SEHNR and CDR2 is FQNEAQ in the germline V gene (reference sequence). V shed 2 bases and J 1 base; nucleotides not matched to a gene: 15. The CDR3 sequence is 19 residues long.

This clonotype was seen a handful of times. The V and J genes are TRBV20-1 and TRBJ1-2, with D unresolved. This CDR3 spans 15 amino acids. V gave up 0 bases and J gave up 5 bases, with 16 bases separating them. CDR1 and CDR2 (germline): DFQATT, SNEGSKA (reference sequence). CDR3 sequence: CSARDWTGGQYGYTF. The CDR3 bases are TGCAGTGCTAGAGATTGGACTGGAGGGCAGTATGGCTACACCTTC.